This T cell receptor (beta chain) originates from a study of blood T cells in healthy people across ages. About the research overall: Template switching captured about one barcoded beta molecule per two T cells.

As concerns this clonotype: The antigen remains unidentified.

The CDR3 runs 16 residues. The V and J ends lost 0 bases and 0 bases respectively, with 12 bases between them. CDR1 MNHEY and CDR2 SVGAGI come from the germline V gene. A J-beta primer mix and a sample-barcoded 5' primer were used in a second PCR of about 6 to 12 cycles. Tags on each cDNA molecule came from a template-switch adaptor with 12 random nucleotides. MiXCR was run by TCRdb on the 5' RACE reads, yielding one entry per CDR3 protein. The table lists over a million distinct CDR3 sequences, approximately 63% of them singletons. Findings and limits, study-wide: Versus aged donors, long-lived donors had higher diversity and more naive CD4+ cells. The unknown donor CMV status may have confounded expanded clonotype changes.

The TCR comes from a man between 18 and 29 years old in good health. This sequence joins TRBV6-5 and TRBJ2-7; D may be TRBD1 (6 bases). Sequencing input: blood. CDR3 DNA: TGTGCCAGCAGTTACTCGATGGACAGACCCTCCTACGAGCAGTACTTC. Translated, it gives CASSYSMDRPSYEQYF.